Listed below are T cell receptor beta chains from one sample, sequenced in a study of blood T cell repertoires in COVID-19. Clones were read by immunoSEQ multiplex PCR, and TCRdb kept only the in-frame ones, dropping some. Altogether some 180,000 clones are present, about 75% being singletons, with the ten largest covering around 7.9%. The sequencing sample was made of peripheral blood. These receptors were obtained from a woman between 45 and 65 years old with active or convalescent COVID-19. The conserved cysteine and the conserved F or W are not part of the CDR3 here.

j_call v_call cdr3_aa
TRBJ2-2 TRBV7-3 ASGQGRTGELF
TRBJ2-1 TRBV4-2 ASRGTSGDSYNEQF
TRBJ2-2 TRBV7-3 ASSLVGGGSNTGELF
TRBJ1-1 TRBV28 ASRLPGSRNTEAF
TRBJ2-3 TRBV12-5 ASGLATEGGQY
TRBJ2-5 TRBV11-2 ASSFSTQETQY
TRBJ1-3 TRBV13 ASSLGRGAGSGNTIY
TRBJ2-4 TRBV30 AWSSSKNIQY
TRBJ1-2 TRBV19 ASTSGLPSNYGYT
TRBJ2-2 TRBV5-1 ASSRTGDGYTGELF
TRBJ2-5 TRBV19 ASSINRGETQY
TRBJ2-2 TRBV30 AWSVGIAGTGELF